These T cell receptor beta chains were read from a single sample in a study of blood T cells in healthy people across ages. MiXCR, applied by TCRdb to the 5' RACE reads, yields one record per CDR3 protein. The table lists almost 1 million distinct CDR3 sequences, roughly 51% of them singletons. Sequenced sample: blood. The receptor source for this set is a woman between 55 and 75 years old in good health. The CDR3 runs from the conserved cysteine through the conserved F or W. The D gene is left open where the match is weak. Size tells how often a clone was seen (once, few, many) or the class of an expanded clone, and some rows leave it out.

abundance	v_gene	j_gene	len	d_gene	CDR3aa	CDR3nt
once	TRBV3-1	TRBJ2-1	16	.	CASSPSGSYGDNEQFF	TGTGCCAGCAGCCCGTCGGGCAGCTACGGCGACAATGAGCAGTTCTTC
.	TRBV5-1	TRBJ2-3	15	.	CASSSEGWVTDTQYF	TGCGCCAGCAGCTCTGAGGGTTGGGTCACAGATACGCAGTATTTT
few	TRBV4-1	TRBJ2-7	15	.	CASSPTLSPTYEQYF	TGCGCCAGCAGCCCGACCCTTTCCCCGACCTACGAGCAGTACTTC
.	TRBV29-1	TRBJ1-5	13	.	CSAGDGRNQPQHF	TGCAGCGCCGGGGATGGACGCAATCAGCCCCAGCATTTT
.	TRBV7-2	TRBJ1-5	16	.	CASSVGWAISNQPQHF	TGTGCCAGCAGCGTTGGGTGGGCCATTAGCAATCAGCCCCAGCATTTT
few	TRBV10-3	TRBJ2-5	15	TRBD1	CAISEFRDREETQYF	TGTGCCATCAGTGAGTTCCGGGACAGAGAAGAGACCCAGTACTTC
.	TRBV3-1	TRBJ2-7	14	TRBD2	CASSQAGGKNEQYF	TGTGCCAGCAGCCAAGCGGGGGGTAAGAACGAGCAGTACTTC
.	TRBV6-5	TRBJ2-1	15	TRBD2	CASSYGSGAYNEQFF	TGTGCCAGCAGTTACGGCAGCGGGGCCTACAATGAGCAGTTCTTC
.	TRBV9	TRBJ1-3	15	.	CASSAERTAGNTIYF	TGTGCCAGCAGCGCGGAACGGACCGCTGGAAACACCATATATTTT
.	TRBV7-9	TRBJ2-5	16	TRBD2	CASSPRTSGRAETQYF	TGTGCCAGCAGCCCGAGGACTAGCGGGAGGGCAGAGACCCAGTACTTC
.	TRBV18	TRBJ2-6	18	TRBD1	CASSRRTGMDSGANVLTF	TGTGCTAGCTCTCGCCGGACAGGGATGGACTCTGGGGCCAACGTCCTGACTTTC
.	TRBV12-3/TRBV12-4	TRBJ2-7	16	TRBD1	CASSYRSRQGRSEQYF	TGTGCCAGCAGTTATAGGAGTCGACAGGGGCGCAGCGAGCAGTACTTC
.	TRBV3-1	TRBJ1-2	14	.	CASSKGTVKEGYTF	TGTGCCAGCAGCAAAGGGACGGTGAAGGAAGGCTACACCTTC
.	TRBV12-3/TRBV12-4	TRBJ1-1	13	.	CAIQDSMNTEAFF	TGTGCCATACAGGACAGTATGAACACTGAAGCTTTCTTT
.	TRBV18	TRBJ2-5	14	.	CASSPYADAETQYF	TGTGCCAGCTCACCATATGCCGACGCGGAGACCCAGTACTTC
.	TRBV29-1	TRBJ1-2	12	.	CSVAIQGGGYTF	TGCAGCGTTGCTATCCAGGGCGGCGGCTACACCTTC
.	TRBV12-3/TRBV12-4	TRBJ2-1	12	.	CASSLKIYEQFF	TGTGCCAGCAGTTTAAAGATCTATGAGCAGTTCTTC
.	TRBV20-1	TRBJ1-2	14	TRBD1	CSARGPGGQDGYTF	TGCAGTGCTAGAGGGCCAGGGGGGCAGGATGGCTACACCTTC
few	TRBV2	TRBJ2-5	14	TRBD2	CASTLSGRGETQYF	TGTGCCAGCACCCTTAGCGGGAGGGGAGAGACCCAGTACTTC
few	TRBV7-2	TRBJ2-5	12	.	CASTPESETQYF	TGTGCCAGCACCCCTGAGTCAGAGACCCAGTACTTC